This TCR beta chain originates from a study of CD8 T cells in ankylosing spondylitis. Study findings and constraints: Fewer than ten highly homologous variants made up a TCR beta motif, and this motif appeared characteristic of ankylosing spondylitis blood. Prior work had noted some motif variants in reactive arthritis blood and synovial fluid.

Libraries of TCR beta came from quantitative 5'-RACE with molecular barcodes. Each CDR3 protein gets one entry after TCRdb re-called the 5' RACE reads with MiXCR. The table lists about 150,000 distinct CDR3 sequences, roughly an eighth of them singletons, with 3.5% to 5% in the top ten. The table lists this clonotype with many counts. Antigen unknown. The sample was blood, either unsorted or a sorted T cell fraction (not recorded which). The source of this sequence is a female donor with ankylosing spondylitis or in good health (not recorded which).

In nucleotides, the CDR3 is TGTGCCACCAGCGCAGGGGTCAATCAGCCCCAGCATTTT. Translating it yields CATSAGVNQPQHF. The chain employs TRBV24-1 and TRBJ1-5; perhaps TRBD1 as D (6 bases). V lost 7 bases, J lost 3 bases, and 9 bases lay in between. This CDR3 has 13 residues. CDR1 KGHDR and CDR2 SFDVKD come from the germline V gene.